This is a list of T cell receptor beta chains from one sample in a study of OX40 agonist ivuxolimab in advanced cancers. Using immunoSEQ multiplex PCR, the repertoire was profiled, and TCRdb retains in-frame clones only, with some absent. The sample lists almost 35,000 clones; roughly 80% were seen once. Sample: CD4+ or CD8+ T cells sorted from blood, taken in a trial of the OX40 agonist ivuxolimab. The receptors derive from an adult with an advanced solid tumor such as melanoma, head and neck, liver or kidney cancer. CDR3s leave out the opening cysteine and the closing phenylalanine or tryptophan.

cdr3_aa	v_call	j_call
ASSLWSGGRGYT	TRBV5-4	TRBJ1-2
ASSWTSTDTQY	TRBV5-5	TRBJ2-3
ASSTPPSYNEQF	TRBV7-9	TRBJ2-1
ASSPGQGENIQY	TRBV2	TRBJ2-4
ASSLGTSGGHTYEQY	TRBV5-1	NA
ASSPPTNTEAF	TRBV18	TRBJ1-1
ASSFKPPYEQY	TRBV5-6	TRBJ2-7
AWRRGTVNEKLF	TRBV30	TRBJ1-4
ASSLNPGQGANGYT	TRBV7-3	TRBJ1-2
ASSPSWGLLNTEAF	TRBV27	TRBJ1-1
ASSLGTGVRDEKLF	TRBV5-1	TRBJ1-4
ASSFGASNTGELF	TRBV5-1	TRBJ2-2
ASSPSTGEAF	TRBV6-6	TRBJ1-1
SVDGTGITEAF	TRBV29-1	TRBJ1-1
ASSLLAGKDEKLF	TRBV5-6	TRBJ1-4
ASSYGAATNEKLF	TRBV6-6	TRBJ1-4
ASSLGTGGNTEAF	TRBV11-2	TRBJ1-1
ASGLSPSTDTQY	TRBV5-1	TRBJ2-3
ASSLVAGAETQY	TRBV5-6	TRBJ2-5